This T cell receptor (delta chain) emerged from a study of gamma delta lymphoproliferative disorders and STAT genes. CDR1 and CDR2 from the germline V gene are GEAIGNYY and EKD. CDR3 length: 14 amino acids. TCRdb reanalyzed the multiplex PCR reads using CATT. The sample lists about 3,800 delta-chain clones, 1% occurring once. Findings and limits, study-wide: Delta repertoires did not separate groups, but patient gamma repertoires clustered apart.

This clone was detected only a few times. Its antigen is undetermined. TCRdb shows a much larger clone's protein in place of this DNA's translation, and the two differ at residue 12, likely through a read error; the protein shown is translated from the DNA. The receptor sequences were amplified from genomic DNA of peripheral blood mononuclear cells. V gene TRDV2 combines with J gene TRDJ1; D remains ambiguous. This receptor was taken from a human donor in good health. Sequencing used blood. The chain's CDR3 is CACEHLTDSDKFIF. In nucleotides, the CDR3 is TGTGCCTGTGAACACCTCACTGATTCCGATAAATTCATCTTT.